What follows are 10 T cell receptor beta chains derived from one specimen sequenced in a study of T cells after yellow fever vaccination. One entry per CDR3 protein results from TCRdb running MiXCR on the 5' RACE reads. The data show 200,000 to 300,000 distinct CDR3 sequences, 3.6% seen once. The material was PBMCs, obtained 15 days after the yellow fever booster vaccination. The source of these receptors is a man between 18 and 35 years old who received the YFV17D yellow fever vaccine.

This clonotype was counted at least ten times. The chain is built from TRBV10-3 and TRBJ2-3; a weak D match, TRBD1 (6 bases). V was clipped by 7 bases and J by 3 bases, with 14 bases between them. Germline V gene lookup returns CDR1 ENHRY and CDR2 SYGVKD. The CDR3 has 14 amino acids. The CDR3 nucleotides read TGTGCCATCACTAAAGGACAGACGACAGATACGCAGTATTTT. This gives the protein CAITKGQTTDTQYF.

The table lists this clonotype with many counts. The chain links TRBV7-2 to TRBJ2-3, with TRBD1 identical over 8 bases. Trimming at V came to 1 base and at J to 7 bases, leaving 4 bases not matched to a gene. The germline gives CDR1 SGHTA, CDR2 FQGNSA. The CDR3 consists of 14 residues. In nucleotides, the CDR3 is TGTGCCAGCAGCTTAGGACAGGGGCAGCATACGCAGTATTTT. It is translated as CASSLGQGQHTQYF.

Ten or more counts support this clonotype. V usage is TRBV5-1 and J usage is TRBJ1-2; D gene unclear. CDR3 size: 14 residues. Trimming stripped 2 bases from V and 2 bases from J, with 10 bases between. Looked up from germline, CDR1 is SGHRS and CDR2 is YFSETQ. CDR3 residues: CASSLRESNYGYTF. The DNA for the CDR3 is TGCGCCAGCAGCTTAAGGGAGTCAAACTATGGCTACACCTTC.

This clonotype has ten or more counts. The chain joins TRBV4-1 to TRBJ2-7; D possibly corresponds to TRBD1 (6 bases). V dropped 4 bases and J dropped 5 bases, with 15 bases sitting between them. CDR1 MGHRA and CDR2 YSYEKL come from the germline V gene. The CDR3 runs 14 residues. CDR3 sequence: CASSRQRGDNEQYF. In DNA, the CDR3 is TGCGCCAGCAGCCGTCAAAGAGGGGACAACGAGCAGTACTTC.

This clonotype was found many times. The rearrangement joins TRBV4-2 to TRBJ1-3; a possible D gene is TRBD1 (5 bases). The V and J ends lost 5 bases and 0 bases respectively, with 14 bases between them. The CDR3 spans 16 residues. CDR1 and CDR2 from the germline V gene are LGHNA and YNFKEQ. The CDR3: CASSVSDTNSGNTIYF. CDR3 nucleotides: TGTGCCAGCAGCGTATCGGACACCAACTCTGGAAACACCATATATTTT.

This clonotype was counted many times. This chain connects TRBV5-1 to TRBJ2-7; the D gene is possibly TRBD1 (5 bases). The CDR3 contains 12 residues. Germline assignment: CDR1 SGHRS and CDR2 YFSETQ. The ends were cut back, 4 bases at V and 6 bases at J, with 11 bases in the middle. The CDR3 loop reads CASSPQGLEQYF. In DNA form, the CDR3 reads TGCGCCAGCAGCCCGCAGGGTCTCGAGCAGTACTTC.

This clonotype showed up just once. The CDR3 region has the DNA TGTGCCAGCAGCTTAGAGGCTAGCGAATACTACGAGCAGTACTTC. As protein: CASSLEASEYYEQYF. The chain is built from TRBV7-2 and TRBJ2-7; D might be TRBD2 (6 bases). V shed 1 base and J shed 3 bases, with 13 bases lying between them. The CDR3 is 15 residues long. The germline V gene encodes CDR1 SGHTA and CDR2 FQGNSA.

This clonotype was seen many times. In nucleotides, the CDR3 is TGTGCCAGCAGTTACTCCAGTGGGGAGACCCAGTACTTC. This translates into CASSYSSGETQYF. This rearrangement joins TRBV6-5 to TRBJ2-5; D call uncertain. CDR1 is MNHEY and CDR2 is SVGAGI in the germline V gene. The V end lost 0 bases, the J end lost 5 bases, and 7 bases lay between the germline ends. The CDR3 spans 13 residues.

This clonotype was observed at least ten times. The chain uses TRBV5-1 and TRBJ2-5, with D perhaps matching TRBD1 (6 bases). The V gene's germline CDR1 is SGHRS and CDR2 YFSETQ. V was clipped by 6 bases and J by 5 bases, with 20 bases between them. The CDR3 contains 15 residues. CDR3 DNA: TGCGCCAGCACTCCCGGATGGGGGCGAGTTGAGACCCAGTACTTC. It yields the protein CASTPGWGRVETQYF.

At least ten counts were recorded for this clonotype. Because the CDR3's place on the DNA is in doubt, the DNA is left out and the CDR3 is given as listed by TCRdb. V and J are TRBV7-2 and TRBJ2-5; TRBD1, the D gene given by the table, was not confirmed from the DNA. The CDR3 adds up to 16 amino acids, both ends counted. The germline V gene encodes CDR1 SGHTA and CDR2 FQGNSA. The CDR3 reads CASSSSVGQGGETQYF.